This T cell receptor beta chain was obtained from a study of blood T cell repertoires in COVID-19 (dated by TCRdb to the early 2020s). As for the study more broadly: Collaborator samples came from the United States, Italy and Spain and covered acute and convalescent phases of COVID-19. A de-identified subject ID, COVID-19 status, age in years and sex were almost always included in the sample metadata. Deeply sampled blood TCRbeta repertoires from subjects exposed to, actively infected with, or recovered from COVID-19 were included in the dataset. Samples came from the ongoing ImmuneRACE study (first 160 participants) plus 1,254 subjects from 6 global collaborators. The material from the prospective study consisted of cDNA or gDNA derived from T cells, B-cell-depleted T cells, or PBMCs. HLA class I and class II types, where available, came from metadata supplied by the sample provider rather than from assay-based typing. A freely available public database, intended as a resource for researchers studying the immune response to SARS-CoV-2, is where the repertoires were released. Study-wide conclusions, independent of this receptor: Clinical and demographic metadata were provided uncurated, with the amount varying by source and participant.

Its CDR3 holds 15 amino acids, cysteine through valine. Solely the CDR3 DNA is kept, with 45 bases framed from the first base. The immunoSEQ Assay, a bias-controlled multiplex PCR, was used to amplify TCRbeta CDR3 regions from genomic DNA. Per the source publication's procedure: Nucleated cell counts per sample were estimated from amplification of reference gene primers within the assay. Sequence reads were collapsed and filtered to measure the absolute abundance of every unique TCRbeta CDR3 rearrangement. For each sample, productive Simpson clonality was calculated as the square root of Simpson's diversity index across productive rearrangements. In TCRdb, the immuneACCESS table is reduced to in-frame sequences with V and J assigned. These tables do not hold every clone; where another copy was compared, an unresolved V gene accounts for under half, and the others remain unexplained. The V and J calls and clone size were taken over from that table, and D and trimming were inferred from the DNA. For this sample the table gives 250,000 or so clones, of which approximately 90% were detected only once. Under 8% of the sample is taken by the ten largest.

In Seattle, one collaborating source enrolled patients while the infection was active and tracked those patients longitudinally over the course of disease. Whole blood was collected in K2EDTA tubes by collaborating institutions according to the institutions' own protocols. Collaborator samples were shipped for TCRbeta analysis as frozen whole blood, isolated PBMCs, or DNA extracted from either sample type. This clone appeared a few times. This receptor's antigen is unknown. The sample holds no much larger clone one base away, and base qualities are not on file. The sequencing sample was made of peripheral blood. The TCR was taken from a woman aged 25-40 years with COVID-19, enrolled during active disease. The chain is made from TRBV21-1 and TRBJ2-7; the DNA was not compared with TRBD2, the D call given in the table. TRBV21-1 is noted as a pseudogene. This receptor has the CDR3 CASSKGGMWGYEQYV. The DNA sequence is given as TGTGCCAGCAGCAAAGGCGGGATGTGGGGCTACGAGCAGTACGTC.